This TCR beta chain was captured by sequencing in a study of tissue T cells after allogeneic stem cell transplantation. Study-wide findings and caveats: Which tissue TCRs were alloreactive or antigen-specific was not determined. Some clones might be persisting host cells. Shared clones across patients were few; motif clustering revealed tissue-specific shared signatures.

Sequencing of TCRbeta CDR3 at survey depth gave sequences and template counts. Only in-frame clones appear in the TCRdb table, and some are missing; sequencing was by immunoSEQ multiplex PCR. The repertoire has under 5,500 clones, around 45% of them found once; the top ten carry 16%. The CDR3 totals 14 residues. Germline lookup yields CDR1 KGHPV and CDR2 FQNQEV (reference sequence). The ends lost 8 bases at V and 1 base at J; junction bases unmatched: 5. Specified time point: mouse harvest day 14 after allogeneic transplant. Mouse grafts combined 10^7 T-cell-depleted bone marrow cells with 10^6 splenic CD5+ T cells. B6 (H2b) cells into BALB/c (H2d) mice; tissues taken at day 7 or 14. Regarding this clone: Its antigen is still unknown. Gene labels here are mouse ones. The read stops 1 residue short of the end of the CDR3; the missing end is completed from the germline J gene.

This sequence joins TRBV26 and TRBJ1-3, with 7 bases that match TRBD1. The TCR comes from a female BALB/c mouse given C57BL/6 T cells with graft-versus-host disease after an allogeneic hematopoietic cell transplant. Sequencing was done on a sample of lymph node tissue. The covered CDR3 bases are TGTGCCAGCGCCAGGGGGGTCTCTGGAAATACGCTCTAT. Translated: CASARGVSGNTLY. Given in full, the CDR3 is CASARGVSGNTLYF.